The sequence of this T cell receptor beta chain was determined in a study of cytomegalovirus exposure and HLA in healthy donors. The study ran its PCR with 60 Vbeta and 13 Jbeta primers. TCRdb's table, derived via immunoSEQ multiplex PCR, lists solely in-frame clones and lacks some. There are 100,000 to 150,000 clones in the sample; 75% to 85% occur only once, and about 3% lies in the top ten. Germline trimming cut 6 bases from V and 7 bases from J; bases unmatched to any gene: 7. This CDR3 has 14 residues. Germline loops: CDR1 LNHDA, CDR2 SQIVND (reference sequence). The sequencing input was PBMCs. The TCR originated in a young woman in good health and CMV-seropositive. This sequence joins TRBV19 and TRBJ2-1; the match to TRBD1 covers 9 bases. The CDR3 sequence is CASRPGQGSNEQFF. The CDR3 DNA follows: TGTGCCAGTAGGCCGGGACAGGGATCAAATGAGCAGTTCTTC. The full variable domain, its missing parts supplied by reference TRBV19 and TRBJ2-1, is DGGITQSPKYLFRKEGQNVTLSCEQNLNHDAMYWYRQDPGQGLRLIYYSQIVNDFQKGDIAEGYSVSREKKESFPLTVTSAQKNPTAFYLCASRPGQGSNEQFFGPGTRLTVL.